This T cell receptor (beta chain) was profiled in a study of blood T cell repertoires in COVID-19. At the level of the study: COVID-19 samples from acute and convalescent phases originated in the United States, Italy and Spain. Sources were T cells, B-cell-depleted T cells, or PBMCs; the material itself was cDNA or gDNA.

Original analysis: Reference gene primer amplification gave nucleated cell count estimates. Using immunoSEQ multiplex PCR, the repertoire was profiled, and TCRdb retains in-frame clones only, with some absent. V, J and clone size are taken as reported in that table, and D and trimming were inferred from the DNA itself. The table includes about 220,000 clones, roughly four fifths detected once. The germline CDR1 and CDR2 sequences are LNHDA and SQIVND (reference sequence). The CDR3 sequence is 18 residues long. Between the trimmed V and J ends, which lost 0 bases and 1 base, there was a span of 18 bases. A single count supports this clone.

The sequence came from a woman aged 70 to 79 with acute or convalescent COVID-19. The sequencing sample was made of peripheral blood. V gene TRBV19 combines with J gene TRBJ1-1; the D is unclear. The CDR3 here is CASSIDSVPTTPNTEAFF. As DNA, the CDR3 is TGTGCCAGTAGTATAGATTCAGTTCCAACTACACCGAACACTGAAGCTTTCTTT.